The clone carrying this T cell receptor (beta chain) showed up just a few times. Its antigen remains unknown. This PCR relied on a set of 60 Vbeta primers and 13 Jbeta primers. Per the original data handling: The count from a later analysis was 60 million to 85 million unique TCR beta chains, some 9.9 million of them shared. Generated by immunoSEQ multiplex PCR, the TCRdb table keeps only in-frame clones and is missing some. From that table come the V and J calls and clone size; the DNA was used to work out D and trimming. The sample yields about 130,000 clones, approximately 80% seen once. The source of the sample is a study of cytomegalovirus exposure and HLA in healthy donors. The germline V and J ends were trimmed by 4 bases and 1 base, with 13 bases remaining between them. Germline V gene lookup returns CDR1 SNHLY and CDR2 FYNNEI. The CDR3 has 15 residues. General study findings and limits: High sensitivity and specificity were reportedly achieved when the classifier diagnosed cytomegalovirus status. Most CMV-associated TCR beta chains appeared HLA-restricted in a later analysis. Highest at DRB1 and lowest at HLA-C, TCR association rates differed among HLA loci in a later analysis.

Source material: PBMCs. The gene calls are TRBV2 and TRBJ1-1; possible D gene TRBD1, 5 bases. The source of this sequence is a woman between 40 and 55 years old in good health and CMV-seronegative. The CDR3: CASSVPGWKNTEAFF. CDR3 coding DNA: TGTGCCAGCAGTGTCCCAGGGTGGAAGAACACTGAAGCTTTCTTT.